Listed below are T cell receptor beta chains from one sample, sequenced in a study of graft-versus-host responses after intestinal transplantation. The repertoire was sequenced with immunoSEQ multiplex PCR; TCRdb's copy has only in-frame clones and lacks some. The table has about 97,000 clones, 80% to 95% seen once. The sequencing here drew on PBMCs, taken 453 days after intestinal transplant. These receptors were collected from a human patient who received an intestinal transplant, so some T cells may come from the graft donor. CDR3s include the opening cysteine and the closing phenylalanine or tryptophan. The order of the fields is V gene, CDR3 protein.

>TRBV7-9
CASSLTDTSGNTIYF
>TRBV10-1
CASSPDPPQGSPEKLFF
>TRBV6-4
CASSDSSLHTDTQYF
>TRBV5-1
CASSLGQGEAFF
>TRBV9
CASSQFGPKETQYF
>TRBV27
CASSLHSTVNEQFF
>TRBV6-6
CASSRLRAELFF
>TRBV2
CASRPGQLHEQYF
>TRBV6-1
CASTSFYNEQFF
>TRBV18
CASSPSGQLSGNTIYF
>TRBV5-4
CASSQDRVYGYTF
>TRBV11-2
CASSLGPTAYEQYF